This T cell receptor beta chain was captured by sequencing in a study of cytomegalovirus exposure and HLA in healthy donors. This table comes from immunoSEQ multiplex PCR, and its TCRdb copy is limited to in-frame clones, with some not included. The table shows hundreds of thousands of clones, with 83% occurring only once. The CDR3 is made up of 14 amino acids. The germline gives CDR1 SGHRS, CDR2 YFSETQ. Trimming removed 1 base from V and 0 bases from J, with 8 bases in between. Details on this clone: The target antigen is unknown.

Study-wide findings and caveats: Reported results showed that the classifier diagnosed cytomegalovirus status with high specificity and sensitivity. It was around 160 TCR beta chains that were listed as cytomegalovirus-associated. It was confirmed in vitro that a few of the CMV-associated chains were specific for CMV antigens. Clusters of TCRs from the first cohort tended to co-occur in the 90 to 150 validation repertoires (as a later analysis found).

The TCR was taken from a woman between 18 and 30 years old in good health and CMV-seronegative. The chain recombines TRBV5-1 with TRBJ2-7, with D possibly matching TRBD1 (6 bases). Input material: PBMCs. The CDR3 DNA follows: TGCGCCAGCAGCTTGAAAGGGGGCTCCTACGAGCAGTACTTC. Translated, it gives CASSLKGGSYEQYF.